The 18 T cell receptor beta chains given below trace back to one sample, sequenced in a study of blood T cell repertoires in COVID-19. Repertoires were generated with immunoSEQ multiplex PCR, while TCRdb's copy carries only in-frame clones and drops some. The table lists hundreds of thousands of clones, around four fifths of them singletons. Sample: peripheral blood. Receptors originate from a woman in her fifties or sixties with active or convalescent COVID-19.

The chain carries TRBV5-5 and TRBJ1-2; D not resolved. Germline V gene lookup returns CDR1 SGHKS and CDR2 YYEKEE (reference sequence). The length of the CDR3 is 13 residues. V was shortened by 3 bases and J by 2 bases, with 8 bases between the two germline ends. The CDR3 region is CASSSEKNYGYTF. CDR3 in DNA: TGTGCCAGCAGCTCGGAGAAGAACTATGGCTACACCTTC. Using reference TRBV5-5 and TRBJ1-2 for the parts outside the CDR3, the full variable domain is DAGVTQSPTHLIKTRGQQVTLRCSPISGHKSVSWYQQVLGQGPQFIFQYYEKEERGRGNFPDRFSARQFPNYSSELNVNALLLGDSALYLCASSSEKNYGYTFGSGTRLTVV.

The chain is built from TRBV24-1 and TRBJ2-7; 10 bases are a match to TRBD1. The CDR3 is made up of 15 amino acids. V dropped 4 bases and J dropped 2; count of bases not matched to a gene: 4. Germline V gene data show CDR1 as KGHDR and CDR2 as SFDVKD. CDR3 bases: TGTGCCACCAGTGACCGAGGACAGGGGGCCTACGAGCAGTACTTC. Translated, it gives CATSDRGQGAYEQYF.

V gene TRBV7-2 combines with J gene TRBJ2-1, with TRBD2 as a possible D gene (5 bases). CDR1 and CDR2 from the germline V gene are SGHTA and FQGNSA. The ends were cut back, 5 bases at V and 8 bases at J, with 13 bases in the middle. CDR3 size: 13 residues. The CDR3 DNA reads TGTGCCAGCAGCGCCCAAATCGGGGATGAGCAGTTCTTC. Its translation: CASSAQIGDEQFF.

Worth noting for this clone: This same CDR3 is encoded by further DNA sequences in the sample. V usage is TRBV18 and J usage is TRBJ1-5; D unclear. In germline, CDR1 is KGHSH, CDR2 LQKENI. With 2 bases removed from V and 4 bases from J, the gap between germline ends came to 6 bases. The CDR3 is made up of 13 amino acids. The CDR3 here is CASSPGQNQPQHF. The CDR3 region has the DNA TGTGCCAGCTCACCAGGTCAGAATCAGCCCCAGCATTTT.

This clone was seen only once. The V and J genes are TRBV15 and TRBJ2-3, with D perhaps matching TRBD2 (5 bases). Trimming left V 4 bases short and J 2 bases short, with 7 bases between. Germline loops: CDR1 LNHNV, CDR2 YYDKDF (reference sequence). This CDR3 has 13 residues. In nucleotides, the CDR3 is TGTGCCACCAGCATACGGGACACAGATACGCAGTATTTT. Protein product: CATSIRDTDTQYF.

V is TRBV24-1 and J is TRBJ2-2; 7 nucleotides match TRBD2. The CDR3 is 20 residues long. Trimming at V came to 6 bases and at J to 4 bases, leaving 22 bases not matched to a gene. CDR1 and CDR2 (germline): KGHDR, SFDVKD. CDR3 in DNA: TGTGCCACCAGTTTTCCTCGTTCCTGTCTAAGAGGGAGGGGCACCGGGGAGCTGTTTTTT. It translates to CATSFPRSCLRGRGTGELFF.

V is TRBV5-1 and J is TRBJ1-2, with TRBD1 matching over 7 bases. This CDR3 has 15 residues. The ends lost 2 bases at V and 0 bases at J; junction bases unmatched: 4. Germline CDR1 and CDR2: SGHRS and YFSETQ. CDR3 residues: CASSLQGIANYGYTF. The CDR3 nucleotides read TGCGCCAGCAGCTTACAGGGGATAGCTAACTATGGCTACACCTTC.

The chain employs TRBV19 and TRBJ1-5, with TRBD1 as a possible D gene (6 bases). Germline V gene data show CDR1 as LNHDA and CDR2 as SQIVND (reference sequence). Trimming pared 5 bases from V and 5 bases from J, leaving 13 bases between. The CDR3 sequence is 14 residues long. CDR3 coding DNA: TGTGCCAGTAGTCCCCTGGACAGTTATCAGCCCCAGCATTTT. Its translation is CASSPLDSYQPQHF.

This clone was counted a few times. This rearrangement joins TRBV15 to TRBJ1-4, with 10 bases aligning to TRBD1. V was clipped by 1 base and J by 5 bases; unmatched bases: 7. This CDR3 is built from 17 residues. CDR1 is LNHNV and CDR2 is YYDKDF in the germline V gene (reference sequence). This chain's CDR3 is CATSRVGTGVKNEKLFF. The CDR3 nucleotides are TGTGCCACCAGCAGAGTTGGGACAGGGGTTAAAAATGAAAAACTGTTTTTT. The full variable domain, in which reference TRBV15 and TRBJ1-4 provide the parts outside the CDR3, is DAMVIQNPRYQVTQFGKPVTLSCSQTLNHNVMYWYQQKSSQAPKLLFHYYDKDFNNEADTPDNFQSRRPNTSFCFLDIRSPGLGDTAMYLCATSRVGTGVKNEKLFFGSGTQLSVL.

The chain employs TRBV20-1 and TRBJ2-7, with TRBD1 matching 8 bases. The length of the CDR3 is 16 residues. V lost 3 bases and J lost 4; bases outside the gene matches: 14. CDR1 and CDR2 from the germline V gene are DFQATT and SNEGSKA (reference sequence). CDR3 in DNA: TGCAGTGCTAGTGACCCCGGACAGGGCCGACCTTACGAGCAGTACTTC. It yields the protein CSASDPGQGRPYEQYF.

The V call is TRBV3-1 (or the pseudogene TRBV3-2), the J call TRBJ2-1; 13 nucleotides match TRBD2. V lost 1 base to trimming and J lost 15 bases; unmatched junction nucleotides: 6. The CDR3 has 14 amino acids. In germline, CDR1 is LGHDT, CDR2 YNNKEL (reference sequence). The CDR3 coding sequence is TGTGCCAGCAGCCAAGGGACTAGCGGGAGATCTCGGTTCTTC. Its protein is CASSQGTSGRSRFF.

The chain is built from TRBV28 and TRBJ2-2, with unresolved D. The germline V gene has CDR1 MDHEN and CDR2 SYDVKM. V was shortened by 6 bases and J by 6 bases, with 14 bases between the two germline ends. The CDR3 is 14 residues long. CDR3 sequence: CASSRQVQSGELFF. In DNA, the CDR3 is TGTGCCAGCAGCCGCCAGGTTCAGTCCGGGGAGCTGTTTTTT.

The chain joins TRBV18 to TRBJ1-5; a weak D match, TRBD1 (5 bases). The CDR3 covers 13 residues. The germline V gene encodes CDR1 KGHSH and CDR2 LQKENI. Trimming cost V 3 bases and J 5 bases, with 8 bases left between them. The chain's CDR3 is CASSPEQDQPQHF. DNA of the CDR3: TGTGCCAGCTCACCTGAACAGGATCAGCCCCAGCATTTT.

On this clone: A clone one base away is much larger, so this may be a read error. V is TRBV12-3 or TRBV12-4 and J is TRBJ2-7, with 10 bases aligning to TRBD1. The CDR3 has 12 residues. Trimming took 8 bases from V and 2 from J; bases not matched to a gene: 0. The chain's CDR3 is CASGTGAYEQYF. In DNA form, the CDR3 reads TGTGCCAGCGGGACAGGGGCCTACGAGCAGTACTTC.

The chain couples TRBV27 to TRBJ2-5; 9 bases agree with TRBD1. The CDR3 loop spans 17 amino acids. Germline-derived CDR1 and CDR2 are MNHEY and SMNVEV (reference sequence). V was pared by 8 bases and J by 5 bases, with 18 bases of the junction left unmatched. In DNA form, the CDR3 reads TGTGCCAGCCCTCGGGACAGGGCCCCCGAGGCCCGGGAGACCCAGTACTTC. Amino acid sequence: CASPRDRAPEARETQYF.

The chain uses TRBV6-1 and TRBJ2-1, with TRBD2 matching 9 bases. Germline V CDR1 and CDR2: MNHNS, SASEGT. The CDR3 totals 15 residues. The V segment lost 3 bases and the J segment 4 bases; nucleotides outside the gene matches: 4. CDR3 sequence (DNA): TGTGCCAGCAGTGATCTTAGCGGGAGATACAATGAGCAGTTCTTC. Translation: CASSDLSGRYNEQFF.

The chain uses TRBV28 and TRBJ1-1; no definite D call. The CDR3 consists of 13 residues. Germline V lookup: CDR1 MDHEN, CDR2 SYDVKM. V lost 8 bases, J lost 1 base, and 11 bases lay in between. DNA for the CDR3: TGTGCCAGCGTGAAGAGGTGGAACACTGAAGCTTTCTTT. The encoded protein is CASVKRWNTEAFF.

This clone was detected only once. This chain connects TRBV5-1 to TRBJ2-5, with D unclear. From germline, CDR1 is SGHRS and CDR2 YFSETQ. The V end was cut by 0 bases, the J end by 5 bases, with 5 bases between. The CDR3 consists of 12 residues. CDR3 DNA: TGCGCCAGCAGCTTGGTCGGGGAGACCCAGTACTTC. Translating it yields CASSLVGETQYF.